These T cell receptor beta chains were read from a single sample in a study of identical twins. Each CDR3 protein gets one entry after TCRdb re-called the 5' RACE reads with MiXCR. The sample consists of around 250,000 distinct CDR3 sequences, roughly 7% of them appearing once. These sequences were also reported in another study, on yellow fever vaccine responses in identical twins.

The specimen was memory (CD45RO+) T cells sorted from blood. The receptors shown here come from a woman younger than 35 in good health. The CDR3 runs from the conserved cysteine through the conserved F or W. Fields, in order: D gene, V gene, J gene, clone size, CDR3 protein, CDR3 DNA. D genes are given only for firm matches. Clone size appears in some rows only: once, few, many, or a class for an expanded clone.

-,TRBV7-2,TRBJ2-2,many,CASSFRGLNTGELFF,TGTGCCAGCAGCTTCCGGGGGCTGAACACCGGGGAGCTGTTTTTT
-,TRBV12-3/TRBV12-4,TRBJ2-5,many,CASSFGGMPHPFQETQYF,TGTGCCAGCAGTTTTGGAGGGATGCCACATCCATTTCAAGAGACCCAGTACTTC
-,TRBV28,TRBJ1-6,many,CASSWGTSNSGSPLHF,TGTGCCAGCAGTTGGGGCACTAGTAACTCCGGGTCACCCCTCCACTTT
TRBD2,TRBV2,TRBJ2-3,few,CASRTGRGTDTQYF,TGTGCCAGCAGGACCGGGAGGGGCACAGATACGCAGTATTTT
TRBD2,TRBV7-8,TRBJ2-5,few,CASSLAVAGGRKQETQYF,TGTGCCAGCAGCTTAGCCGTAGCGGGGGGGCGGAAACAAGAGACCCAGTACTTC
TRBD1,TRBV3-1,TRBJ2-1,-,CASSHRRDRASSYNEQFF,TGTGCCAGCAGCCACAGAAGGGACAGGGCGAGCTCCTACAATGAGCAGTTCTTC
TRBD1,TRBV6-4,TRBJ2-3,many,CASSDSIPGQGADTQYF,TGTGCCAGCAGTGACTCTATCCCGGGACAGGGGGCAGATACGCAGTATTTT
TRBD2,TRBV6-2/TRBV6-3,TRBJ2-7,few,CASRNGLADSYEQYF,TGTGCCAGCAGAAATGGACTAGCTGATTCCTACGAGCAGTACTTC
-,TRBV7-8,TRBJ1-1,few,CASSKGDTEAFF,TGTGCCAGCAGTAAAGGAGACACTGAAGCTTTCTTT
-,TRBV6-6,TRBJ2-7,many,CASSYYPYEQYF,TGTGCCAGCAGTTACTACCCGTACGAGCAGTACTTC
-,TRBV10-1,TRBJ2-4,few,CASSAGDPKNIQYF,TGCGCCAGCAGTGCGGGGGACCCAAAAAACATTCAGTACTTC
TRBD1,TRBV10-3,TRBJ2-3,many,CAMGQGLTDTQYF,TGTGCCATGGGACAGGGCCTCACAGATACGCAGTATTTT
-,TRBV20-1,TRBJ1-3,many,CSAGQPGSGNTIYF,TGCAGTGCTGGACAGCCAGGCTCGGGAAACACCATATATTTT
-,TRBV6-1,TRBJ1-5,few,CASSDREDQPQHF,TGTGCCAGCAGTGACAGGGAGGATCAGCCCCAGCATTTT
TRBD2,TRBV6-2/TRBV6-3,TRBJ2-1,-,CASSFLNSGGGRNNEQFF,TGTGCCAGCAGTTTCCTCAATAGCGGGGGGGGACGTAACAATGAGCAGTTCTTC
TRBD1,TRBV11-2,TRBJ1-2,-,CASSLGGTGLQENYGYTF,TGTGCCAGCAGCTTAGGCGGGACAGGGTTGCAAGAAAACTATGGCTACACCTTC
-,TRBV4-1,TRBJ2-2,-,CASSPGKGAENTGELFF,TGCGCCAGCAGCCCCGGGAAAGGGGCCGAGAACACCGGGGAGCTGTTTTTT
TRBD1,TRBV28,TRBJ1-3,-,CASSLQGVGNTIYF,TGTGCCAGCAGTTTGCAGGGGGTTGGAAACACCATATATTTT
TRBD1,TRBV12-3/TRBV12-4,TRBJ2-1,many,CASSPRTGHSYNEQFF,TGTGCCAGCAGTCCGCGGACAGGCCACTCCTACAATGAGCAGTTCTTC
-,TRBV7-8,TRBJ2-3,few,CASSLGLKDTQYF,TGTGCCAGCAGCTTAGGTCTGAAAGATACGCAGTATTTT
TRBD1,TRBV12-3/TRBV12-4,TRBJ2-1,many,CASSRDRDYVFF,TGTGCCAGCAGTCGGGACAGGGATTATGTGTTCTTC
TRBD1,TRBV7-9,TRBJ2-2,-,CASSMGQTNTGELFF,TGTGCCAGCAGCATGGGACAGACGAACACCGGGGAGCTGTTTTTT
TRBD2,TRBV7-2,TRBJ2-1,few,CASSPPSGRSYNEQFF,TGTGCCAGCAGCCCTCCTAGCGGGAGATCCTACAATGAGCAGTTCTTC
-,TRBV20-1,TRBJ1-2,many,CSASNGVGYGYTF,TGCAGTGCTAGTAATGGGGTCGGGTATGGCTACACCTTC
-,TRBV10-3,TRBJ2-7,many,CATTRPQEPEQYF,TGTGCCACCACGAGACCCCAGGAACCTGAGCAGTACTTC
TRBD1,TRBV5-1,TRBJ1-2,many,CASSFQGTDYGYTF,TGCGCCAGCAGCTTCCAGGGGACAGACTATGGCTACACCTTC
-,TRBV4-2,TRBJ2-3,many,CASSQASGAVGTDTQYF,TGTGCCAGCAGCCAAGCCTCAGGGGCGGTAGGCACAGATACGCAGTATTTT
-,TRBV2,TRBJ2-4,-,CASSEALLLHF,TGTGCCAGCAGTGAAGCGCTTCTTTTACACTTC
TRBD2,TRBV20-1,TRBJ2-4,many,CSARARDVAGALIQYF,TGCAGTGCTAGAGCCCGCGATGTAGCGGGAGCCCTCATTCAGTACTTC
TRBD2,TRBV12-5,TRBJ2-1,few,CASGWPTSGNTYNEQFF,TGTGCTAGTGGTTGGCCTACTAGCGGGAATACCTACAATGAGCAGTTCTTC
-,TRBV20-1,TRBJ2-1,-,CSARSSRINEQFF,TGCAGTGCTAGATCCTCTAGAATCAATGAGCAGTTCTTC
-,TRBV3-1,TRBJ1-1,few,CASSQGARGNTEAFF,TGTGCCAGCAGCCAAGGAGCCAGGGGGAACACTGAAGCTTTCTTT
-,TRBV7-9,TRBJ1-1,-,CASSLIWGNTEAFF,TGTGCCAGCAGCTTAATATGGGGTAACACTGAAGCTTTCTTT
-,TRBV6-4,TRBJ2-1,many,CASSVQGFHDEQFF,TGTGCCAGCAGTGTCCAGGGTTTCCACGATGAGCAGTTCTTC
-,TRBV11-2,TRBJ2-1,-,CASSFRSQSSYNEQFF,TGTGCCAGCAGCTTTCGGTCCCAGAGCTCCTACAATGAGCAGTTCTTC
TRBD1,TRBV7-2,TRBJ1-2,many,CASRSPGQAVSYGYTF,TGTGCCAGCAGATCCCCTGGACAGGCCGTTTCCTATGGCTACACCTTC
-,TRBV6-1,TRBJ1-2,many,CASNNQERQYYGYTF,TGTGCCAGCAATAATCAAGAGAGACAGTACTATGGCTACACCTTC
TRBD2,TRBV12-3/TRBV12-4,TRBJ2-2,-,CASSSWTSGSYGELFF,TGTGCCAGCAGTTCCTGGACTAGCGGGAGTTATGGGGAGCTGTTTTTT
-,TRBV24-1,TRBJ2-7,-,CATSGGNTYEQYF,TGTGCCACCAGTGGCGGGAACACCTACGAGCAGTACTTC
TRBD2,TRBV12-3/TRBV12-4,TRBJ2-5,many,CASSTRLAGGQETQYF,TGTGCCAGCAGTACCCGACTAGCGGGGGGCCAAGAGACCCAGTACTTC
TRBD2,TRBV7-9,TRBJ2-1,few,CASRGEPGLAGLNEQFF,TGTGCCAGCCGGGGGGAACCGGGACTAGCGGGGCTTAATGAGCAGTTCTTC
TRBD1,TRBV19,TRBJ1-2,few,CASSHQLDRLNYGYTF,TGTGCCAGTAGTCACCAACTGGACAGGCTGAACTATGGCTACACCTTC
TRBD1,TRBV7-6,TRBJ2-5,few,CASSLRDRGEETQYF,TGTGCCAGCAGCTTACGGGACAGGGGGGAAGAGACCCAGTACTTC
TRBD1,TRBV14,TRBJ2-1,many,CASSLAGTGTVNEQFF,TGTGCCAGCAGTTTAGCCGGGACAGGAACGGTCAATGAGCAGTTCTTC
-,TRBV15,TRBJ1-1,many,CATSSTGLLNTEAFF,TGTGCCACCAGCAGTACAGGGTTATTGAACACTGAAGCTTTCTTT
-,TRBV5-1,TRBJ2-5,-,CASSWRDTLETQYF,TGCGCCAGCAGCTGGAGGGACACTTTAGAGACCCAGTACTTC
-,TRBV7-6,TRBJ2-1,many,CASSASPGQSSYNEQFF,TGTGCCAGCAGCGCTAGCCCGGGACAAAGCTCCTACAATGAGCAGTTCTTC
TRBD1,TRBV12-3/TRBV12-4,TRBJ1-5,many,CASSSTGGGQPQHF,TGTGCCAGCAGCTCGACAGGGGGCGGTCAGCCCCAGCATTTT
TRBD1,TRBV7-2,TRBJ2-2,many,CASSLLQGSGELFF,TGTGCCAGCAGCTTACTACAGGGGTCCGGGGAGCTGTTTTTT
-,TRBV20-1,TRBJ1-1,many,CSARDPRQVNTEAFF,TGCAGTGCTAGAGATCCGAGGCAGGTGAACACTGAAGCTTTCTTT
TRBD2,TRBV20-1,TRBJ2-3,few,CSAKGPSGRDTQYF,TGCAGTGCAAAGGGGCCTAGCGGGAGAGATACGCAGTATTTT
TRBD2,TRBV3-1,TRBJ2-2,many,CASSQEGLAVNTGELFF,TGTGCCAGCAGCCAAGAAGGCCTAGCGGTGAACACCGGGGAGCTGTTTTTT